The 14 T cell receptor beta chains presented below share a single source sample, sequenced in a study of Ad26.COV2.S vaccination and SARS-CoV-2 variants. Treatment in this sample: roughly 19 received Ad26.COV2.S at low or high dose, single or two shots; about 5 received placebo; per-sample allocation not given. Following the first vaccine or placebo injection, samples were taken on day 63. Repertoires were generated with immunoSEQ multiplex PCR, while TCRdb's copy carries only in-frame clones and drops some. The sample consists of approximately 410,000 clones, about 90% of them appearing once. The sample consisted of peripheral blood, taken in a trial of Ad26.COV2.S vaccine versus placebo. The receptor set was obtained from a person between 18 and 60 years old who received the Ad26.COV2.S COVID-19 vaccine or a placebo.

V and J are TRBV11-2 and TRBJ1-5, with D perhaps TRBD1 (5 bases). There are 15 residues in the CDR3. Germline loops: CDR1 SGHAT, CDR2 FQNNGV. Deletions cut 3 bases from V and 0 bases from J, with 9 bases between. CDR3 bases: TGTGCCAGCAGCTTTACGAGGGGTAGCAATCAGCCCCAGCATTTT. This translates into CASSFTRGSNQPQHF. The whole variable domain, filled in from reference TRBV11-2 and TRBJ1-5, reads EAGVAQSPRYKIIEKRQSVAFWCNPISGHATLYWYQQILGQGPKLLIQFQNNGVVDDSQLPKDRFSAERLKGVDSTLKIQPAKLEDSAVYLCASSFTRGSNQPQHFGDGTRLSIL.

The chain joins TRBV19 to TRBJ2-1, with 9 bases that match TRBD1. After removal of 1 base from V and 9 bases from J, the junction contained 4 bases not matched to a gene. From germline, CDR1 is LNHDA and CDR2 SQIVND (reference sequence). The CDR3 has 14 amino acids. The CDR3 protein is CASSIGDRVREQFF. DNA for the CDR3: TGTGCCAGTAGTATAGGGGACAGGGTCCGTGAGCAGTTCTTC.

This clone was observed once. The V and J genes are TRBV7-9 and TRBJ2-3, with TRBD2 matching over 11 bases. Trimming removed 4 bases from V and 1 base from J; junction bases left unmatched: 1. The germline V gene encodes CDR1 SEHNR and CDR2 FQNEAQ (reference sequence). The CDR3 has 15 residues. DNA for the CDR3: TGTGCCAGCAGCTGGGGACTAGCGGGCACAGATACGCAGTATTTT. It is translated as CASSWGLAGTDTQYF.

The rearrangement links TRBV4-1 to TRBJ1-5; D remains ambiguous. The length of the CDR3 is 15 residues. The germline gives CDR1 MGHRA, CDR2 YSYEKL. V gave up 0 bases and J gave up 3 bases, with 9 bases separating them. The chain's CDR3 is CASSQDSQANQPQHF. CDR3 DNA sequence: TGCGCCAGCAGCCAAGACTCGCAGGCCAATCAGCCCCAGCATTTT.

This clone showed up just once. The rearrangement joins TRBV6-5 to TRBJ1-4, with a possible D match to TRBD1 (6 bases). CDR1 and CDR2 (germline): MNHEY, SVGAGI. The V end lost 2 bases, the J end lost 4 bases, and 14 bases lay between the germline ends. This CDR3 spans 16 amino acids. The CDR3 region has the DNA TGTGCCAGCAGTTACGGGTCGGGGACAAGTAATGAAAAACTGTTTTTT. Translating it yields CASSYGSGTSNEKLFF.

This clone was seen just once. Other DNA sequences from this sample encode an identical CDR3 as well. The genes are TRBV30 and TRBJ2-5, with D unresolved. The germline V and J ends were trimmed by 0 bases and 4 bases, with 6 bases remaining between them. This CDR3 spans 12 amino acids. The germline V gene encodes CDR1 GTSNPN and CDR2 SVGIG (reference sequence). The CDR3 coding sequence is TGTGCCTGGAGTGTACTGGGAGAGACCCAGTACTTC. Translation gives CAWSVLGETQYF.

The V call is TRBV6-5, the J call TRBJ1-3; no clear D. V was clipped by 11 bases and J by 0 bases, with 11 bases between them. Germline loops: CDR1 MNHEY, CDR2 SVGAGI. The CDR3 contains 13 residues. CDR3: CASRHSSGNTIYF. The CDR3 nucleotides read TGTGCCTCACGTCATAGCTCTGGAAACACCATATATTTT.

The chain carries TRBV5-1 and TRBJ2-7; D ambiguous. The V gene lost 5 bases and the J gene lost 2 bases, with 11 bases spanning the gap. There are 13 residues in the CDR3. From germline, CDR1 is SGHRS and CDR2 YFSETQ. DNA of the CDR3: TGCGCCAGCAGTGGTTTAGTCACCTACGAGCAGTACTTC. This codes for CASSGLVTYEQYF.

The chain combines TRBV2 with TRBJ2-5, with D perhaps matching TRBD2 (6 bases). V was trimmed by 7 bases and J by 2 bases, leaving 17 bases between them. There are 15 residues in the CDR3. Looked up from germline, CDR1 is SNHLY and CDR2 is FYNNEI. The chain's CDR3 is CASIRLGTLQETQYF. The CDR3 DNA reads TGTGCCAGCATAAGGTTAGGGACTCTACAAGAGACCCAGTACTTC.

This clone is a singleton in its sample. This chain uses TRBV18 with TRBJ1-2, with a possible D match to TRBD1 (5 bases). V lost 6 bases to trimming and J lost 1 base, with 15 bases between them. This CDR3 is built from 15 residues. Germline assignment: CDR1 KGHSH and CDR2 LQKENI. The CDR3: CASSPTGTNNYGYTF. The CDR3, as DNA: TGTGCCAGCTCGCCCACAGGAACTAATAACTATGGCTACACCTTC.

V and J are TRBV6-1 and TRBJ1-2, with TRBD1 matching 8 bases. J lost 7 bases, V lost 4 bases, and 14 bases had no gene match. This CDR3 is 16 amino acids long. Germline V CDR1 and CDR2: MNHNS, SASEGT. As DNA, the CDR3 is TGTGCCAGCAGTGGGCTCAATCCCGGGACAGGCGGTGGCTACACCTTC. Protein sequence: CASSGLNPGTGGGYTF.

V usage is TRBV15 and J usage is TRBJ2-6; 9 bases agree with TRBD1. Germline V gene lookup returns CDR1 LNHNV and CDR2 YYDKDF (reference sequence). The length of the CDR3 is 16 residues. The V gene end was trimmed by 4 bases and the J gene end by 2 bases; junction bases not matched to a gene: 3. CDR3: CATSTRDRAGANVLTF. In DNA form, the CDR3 reads TGTGCCACCAGCACCCGGGACAGGGCTGGGGCCAACGTCCTGACTTTC.

The chain recombines TRBV4-3 with TRBJ2-1, with 9 bases fitting TRBD1. V was pared by 2 bases and J by 6 bases, with 5 bases of the junction left unmatched. Germline V gene lookup returns CDR1 LGHNA and CDR2 YSLEER. The CDR3 covers 15 residues. CDR3 DNA: TGCGCCAGCAGCCAACTCGGGACAGGGAGCAATGAGCAGTTCTTC. Its protein product is CASSQLGTGSNEQFF.

This chain links TRBV6-5 with TRBJ1-1; possibly TRBD1 for D (5 bases). Germline V CDR1 and CDR2: MNHEY, SVGAGI. V lost 7 bases to trimming and J lost 11 bases, with 20 bases between them. This CDR3 has 13 amino acids. In DNA, the CDR3 is TGTGCCAGCACTCAACCCGGGACGAATGGGGCTTTCTTT. This gives the protein CASTQPGTNGAFF.